This T cell receptor (beta chain) derives from a study of blood T cell repertoires in COVID-19. Germline V gene lookup returns CDR1 MDHEN and CDR2 SYDVKM. Trimming removed 5 bases from V and 8 bases from J, with 21 bases in between. The CDR3 loop spans 15 amino acids. Participants' reported clinical history set cohort assignment. Profiling relied on immunoSEQ multiplex PCR, and the TCRdb table lists in-frame clones only, not all of them. The table lists approximately 250,000 clones, just under 85% of them singletons, with about 15% in the top ten. Sample: PBMCs or T cells enriched from blood (not recorded which). The rearrangement uses TRBV28 and TRBJ1-2; D is undetermined. This TCR derives from a man aged 35-49 years who had recovered from COVID-19. The CDR3 loop is CASSPRPGRYGGYTF. The CDR3 DNA sequence: TGTGCCAGCAGTCCCCGGCCCGGCCGCTACGGGGGCTACACCTTC.